This T cell receptor beta chain was recorded in a study of blood T cell repertoires in COVID-19. Overall study: The analysed material was cDNA or gDNA that came from T cells, B-cell-depleted T cells, or PBMCs.

Produced via immunoSEQ multiplex PCR; TCRdb's table is partial and in-frame only. The sample gives some 240,000 clones, more than 75% of which show up once; approximately 3.5% is in the top ten. This clone was recorded a few times. The study drew participants aged 18 to 89 years from about two dozen US areas. Clinical history as reported by participants underpinned cohort assignment. The sequence derives from a middle-aged woman with acute COVID-19. Material: PBMCs or T cells enriched from blood (not recorded which).

The CDR3, as DNA: TGCGCCAGCAGCTTTTCAGGGGGCGACAACACTGAAGCTTTCTTT. This encodes CASSFSGGDNTEAFF. The chain recombines TRBV5-1 with TRBJ1-1; 8 bases are shared with TRBD1. This CDR3 comprises 15 residues. CDR1 SGHRS and CDR2 YFSETQ come from the germline V gene. With 2 bases clipped from V and 2 bases from J, the junction kept 5 bases outside the gene matches.